One and the same sample provided the 4 T cell receptor beta chains below, sequenced in a study of response to subunit inactivated influenza vaccine. Each CDR3 protein is one row after TCRdb ran MiXCR on the RT-PCR reads. The sample includes roughly 460,000 distinct CDR3 sequences, approximately 11% of them seen just once. The sequencing here drew on PBMCs from blood, taken about 40 days after vaccination. All receptors come from a man aged 45-60 years who received an inactivated influenza vaccine.

To note about this clonotype: A junction end diverges from the germline sequence, so it may reflect a read error. This chain joins TRBV6-2 or TRBV6-3 and TRBJ2-5, with 14 bases lining up with TRBD2. This CDR3 has 15 residues. CDR1 MNHEY and CDR2 SVGEGT come from the germline V gene. This chain's CDR3 is CSSSFGLAGGETQYF. The CDR3 region has the DNA TGTTCCAGCAGTTTCGGACTAGCGGGAGGAGAGACCCAGTACTTC.

This clonotype was found a few times. This chain uses TRBV28 with TRBJ1-2; D is possibly TRBD1 (5 bases). Germline CDR1 MDHEN, CDR2 SYDVKM. V dropped 7 bases and J dropped 2 bases, with 8 bases sitting between them. The CDR3 has 12 residues. The CDR3 region is CASTRANYGYTF. In DNA, the CDR3 is TGTGCCAGCACCAGGGCCAACTATGGCTACACCTTC.

This clonotype was recorded many times. J is TRBJ1-1 and V is TRBV4-2; weak D call: TRBD1 (5 bases). The CDR3 consists of 17 residues. Germline-derived CDR1 and CDR2 are LGHNA and YNFKEQ. V was trimmed by 0 bases and J by 1 base, leaving 15 bases between them. The CDR3 sequence: CASSQESGTSANTEAFF. In nucleotides, the CDR3 is TGTGCCAGCAGCCAAGAATCCGGGACGAGTGCGAACACTGAAGCTTTCTTT.

This clonotype was found many times. The J gene is TRBJ2-7, the V gene TRBV18; possible D gene TRBD1, 5 bases. The CDR3 runs to 14 residues. V lost 6 bases to trimming and J lost 5 bases, with 17 bases between them. Germline V CDR1 and CDR2: KGHSH, LQKENI. CDR3 in DNA: TGTGCCAGCTCCCACGGTGTGGGGCTTGACGAGCAGTACTTC. Amino acids: CASSHGVGLDEQYF.